The 13 T cell receptor beta chains listed next were all sequenced from one sample in a study of OX40 agonist ivuxolimab in advanced cancers. Library generation was performed with the immunoSEQ multiplex PCR assay. Imported from immuneACCESS, the table was reduced by TCRdb to in-frame sequences with V and J called. These copies leave out some clones; in studies compared against another copy, an unresolved V gene accounts for under half, and the cause of the remainder is not known. Across this sample there are 60,000 to 75,000 clones, with around 85% seen only once. The top ten hold 0.95% to 1.1% of the sample. This specimen consisted of CD4+ or CD8+ T cells sorted from blood, obtained in a trial of the OX40 agonist ivuxolimab. The origin of the receptors is an adult with an advanced solid tumor such as melanoma, head and neck, liver or kidney cancer.

The V gene is TRBV28, the J gene TRBJ1-2; a weak D match, TRBD1 (5 bases). V gave up 6 bases and J gave up 5 bases, with 25 bases separating them. Germline V CDR1 and CDR2: MDHEN, SYDVKM. The CDR3 sequence is 17 residues long. For the CDR3, the DNA is TGTGCCAGCAGCCTCCTCGGCGGGGGAAGAGAAGGATATGGCTACACCTTC. It codes for CASSLLGGGREGYGYTF.

The chain couples TRBV6-5 to TRBJ2-5; TRBD1 or TRBD2 may be the D gene (6 bases each). V shed 4 bases and J shed 0 bases, with 12 bases lying between them. CDR3 length: 15 residues. Per the germline V gene, CDR1 is MNHEY and CDR2 is SVGAGI. CDR3 nucleotides: TGTGCCAGCAGTTTTGGAGGGGGGAACCAAGAGACCCAGTACTTC. Translation gives CASSFGGGNQETQYF.

The chain links TRBV2 to TRBJ1-6; tentative D call: TRBD1 (6 bases). This CDR3 is built from 13 residues. Germline V gene lookup returns CDR1 SNHLY and CDR2 FYNNEI. V was trimmed by 6 bases and J by 9 bases, leaving 12 bases between them. CDR3 DNA: TGTGCCAGCAGGGGTCAGGACAGTTCACCCCTCCACTTT. The encoded protein is CASRGQDSSPLHF.

The gene calls are TRBV6-1 and TRBJ1-1, with 10 positions matching TRBD1. The germline V gene encodes CDR1 MNHNS and CDR2 SASEGT. This CDR3 comprises 15 residues. V lost 0 bases, J lost 5 bases, and 3 bases stayed unmatched. The CDR3 nucleotides read TGTGCCAGCAGTGAAGCGTGGACAGGGGGAACTGAAGCTTTCTTT. Protein product: CASSEAWTGGTEAFF.

V gene TRBV5-1 combines with J gene TRBJ2-2; 10 nucleotides line up with TRBD1. Germline CDR1 and CDR2: SGHRS and YFSETQ. The CDR3 consists of 17 residues. Trimming cost V 3 bases and J 3 bases; bases outside gene matches: 8. CDR3 DNA sequence: TGCGCCAGCAGCTGGGCCGGGACAGGGGTCTACACCGGGGAGCTGTTTTTT. Its translation: CASSWAGTGVYTGELFF.

The rearrangement joins TRBV30 to TRBJ1-6; weak D call: TRBD1 (5 bases). This CDR3 spans 15 amino acids. V lost 3 bases to trimming and J lost 9 bases, with 18 bases between them. Germline V lookup: CDR1 GTSNPN, CDR2 SVGIG (reference sequence). The CDR3 spells CAWRTQGKLSSPLHF. In DNA form, the CDR3 reads TGTGCCTGGAGGACCCAGGGAAAGTTAAGTTCACCCCTCCACTTT.

The chain joins TRBV25-1 to TRBJ2-1, with D uncertain. This CDR3 has 13 amino acids. V lost 6 bases to trimming and J lost 5 bases, with 11 bases between them. Germline V gene data show CDR1 as MGHDK and CDR2 as SYGVNS. CDR3 region: CASSFGRDNEQFF. For the CDR3, the DNA is TGTGCCAGCAGCTTCGGACGGGACAATGAGCAGTTCTTC.

The CDR3 DNA is TGCGCCAGCAGCCCCGGACTAGCGGGGGGCTTAGATACGCAGTATTTT. Amino acids: CASSPGLAGGLDTQYF. The chain carries TRBV5-1 and TRBJ2-3, with 14 bases fitting TRBD2. The trim removed 4 bases at V and 5 bases at J, leaving 6 bases unmatched. The germline CDR1 and CDR2 sequences are SGHRS and YFSETQ. The CDR3 has 16 residues.

The table lists this clone with a few counts. This chain joins TRBV30 and TRBJ2-7; D gene unclear. The CDR3 loop spans 11 amino acids. V dropped 2 bases and J dropped 9 bases, with 11 bases sitting between them. CDR1 is GTSNPN and CDR2 is SVGIG in the germline V gene (reference sequence). The CDR3 DNA reads TGTGCCTGGAGTCACGCCAGTGGGCAGTACTTC. Protein sequence: CAWSHASGQYF.

This clone showed up just a few times. V gene TRBV4-1 combines with J gene TRBJ1-4, with D possibly matching TRBD1 (5 bases). V was cut by 1 base and J by 4 bases, with 7 bases left in between. The CDR3 totals 14 residues. Germline CDR1 MGHRA, CDR2 YSYEKL. The CDR3 nucleotides are TGCGCCAGCAGCCAAGGGGGGTTTAATGAAAAACTGTTTTTT. This gives the protein CASSQGGFNEKLFF.

The chain is built from TRBV2 and TRBJ1-1; D unresolved. The CDR3 is made up of 14 amino acids. The V gene lost 5 bases and the J gene lost 0 bases, with 10 bases spanning the gap. Looked up from germline, CDR1 is SNHLY and CDR2 is FYNNEI. CDR3 region: CASSRTEMNTEAFF. CDR3 DNA: TGTGCCAGCAGTCGGACCGAAATGAACACTGAAGCTTTCTTT.

The chain has TRBV2 and TRBJ2-7; 8 bases align to TRBD1. The CDR3 covers 14 residues. V was clipped by 7 bases and J by 2 bases; unmatched bases: 7. Looked up from germline, CDR1 is SNHLY and CDR2 is FYNNEI. CDR3 bases: TGTGCCAGCACCACCGGGACAGGACCCTACGAGCAGTACTTC. It specifies CASTTGTGPYEQYF.

The chain joins TRBV7-9 to TRBJ2-1; 9 bases are shared with TRBD1. Per the germline V gene, CDR1 is SEHNR and CDR2 is FQNEAQ (reference sequence). V shed 5 bases, J shed 3 bases, and the junction held 2 bases outside the gene matches. The CDR3 has 14 amino acids. Here the CDR3 reads CASSAGQGYNEQFF. CDR3 sequence (DNA): TGTGCCAGCAGCGCGGGACAGGGCTACAATGAGCAGTTCTTC.